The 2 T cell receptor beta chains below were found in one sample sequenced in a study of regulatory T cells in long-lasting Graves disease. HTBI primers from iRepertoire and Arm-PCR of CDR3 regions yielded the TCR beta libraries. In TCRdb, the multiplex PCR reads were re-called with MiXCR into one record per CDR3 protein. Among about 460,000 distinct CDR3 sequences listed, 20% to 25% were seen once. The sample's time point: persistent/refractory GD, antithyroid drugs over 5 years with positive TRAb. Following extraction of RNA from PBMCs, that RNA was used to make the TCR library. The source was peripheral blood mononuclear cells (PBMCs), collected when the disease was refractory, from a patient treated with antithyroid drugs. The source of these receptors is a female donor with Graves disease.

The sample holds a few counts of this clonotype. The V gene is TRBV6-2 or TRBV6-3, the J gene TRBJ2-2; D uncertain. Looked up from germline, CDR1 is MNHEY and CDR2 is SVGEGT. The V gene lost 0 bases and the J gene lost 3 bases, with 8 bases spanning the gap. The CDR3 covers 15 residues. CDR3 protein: CASSYSNTDTGELFF. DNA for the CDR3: TGTGCCAGCAGTTACTCGAATACCGACACCGGGGAGCTGTTTTTT.

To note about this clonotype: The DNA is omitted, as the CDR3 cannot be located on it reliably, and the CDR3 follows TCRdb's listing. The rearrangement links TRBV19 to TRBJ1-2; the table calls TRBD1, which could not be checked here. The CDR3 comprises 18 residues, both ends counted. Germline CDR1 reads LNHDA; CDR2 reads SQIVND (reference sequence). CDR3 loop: CALCPLAGYSCRFWGYTF.